Listed below are T cell receptor beta chains from one sample, sequenced in a study of lymphopenia after photon versus proton radiotherapy. The repertoire was sequenced with immunoSEQ multiplex PCR; TCRdb's copy has only in-frame clones and lacks some. The sample records around 63,000 clones, around 86% being singletons. Sequenced here: peripheral blood, sampled from a patient treated with photon-based radiotherapy. The receptors come from a man aged 35-49 years with gastric cancer. The CDR3 runs from the conserved cysteine through the conserved F or W. D genes are given only for firm matches. Size is stated for part of the rows, as once, few or many counts, or as a class when the clone is expanded.

CDR3aa | CDR3nt | j_gene | v_gene | abundance | d_gene
CASSPSPGINFLF | TGTGCCAGCAGCCCCTCCCCGGGGATTAACTTTCTCTTC | TRBJ1-2 | TRBV16 | NA | NA
CASSLVRQNTGELFF | TGTGCCAGCAGCTTAGTTAGACAGAACACCGGGGAGCTGTTTTTT | TRBJ2-2 | TRBV7-3 | NA | NA
CASSLGQGANIYGYTF | TGTGCCAGCAGCTTAGGACAGGGGGCGAATATCTATGGCTACACCTTC | TRBJ1-2 | TRBV11-2 | few | TRBD1
CASSLDGYTF | TGCGCCAGCAGCTTGGATGGCTACACCTTC | TRBJ1-2 | TRBV5-1 | few | NA
CASGLMSTDTQYF | TGTGCTAGTGGTTTGATGAGCACAGATACGCAGTATTTT | TRBJ2-3 | TRBV12-5 | NA | NA
CASSPGTGIGYTF | TGTGCCAGCAGCCCCGGGACAGGGATCGGCTACACCTTC | TRBJ1-2 | TRBV5-4 | NA | TRBD1
CASSQPGQAYNEQFF | TGTGCCAGCAGTCAACCGGGACAGGCCTACAATGAGCAGTTCTTC | TRBJ2-1 | TRBV6-5 | NA | TRBD1
CASSPGTGEGGYTF | TGTGCCAGCAGCCCGGGGACAGGGGAGGGTGGCTACACCTTC | TRBJ1-2 | TRBV7-3 | once | TRBD1
CSAQVADRGRHGYTF | TGCAGCGCCCAGGTGGCGGACAGGGGGCGGCATGGCTACACCTTC | TRBJ1-2 | TRBV29-1 | NA | TRBD1
CASSLGQKGEQYF | TGTGCCAGCAGCTTAGGGCAGAAGGGCGAGCAGTACTTC | TRBJ2-7 | TRBV7-9 | NA | NA
CASSLEGPVNSPLHF | TGCGCCAGCAGCTTGGAGGGACCCGTTAATTCACCCCTCCACTTT | TRBJ1-6 | TRBV5-1 | NA | NA
CASSRPGTVPVEKLFF | TGCGCCAGCAGTCGTCCCGGGACAGTGCCGGTGGAAAAACTGTTTTTT | TRBJ1-4 | TRBV4-1 | NA | TRBD1
CASSQDGSHQETQYF | TGTGCCAGCAGCCAAGATGGCAGCCACCAAGAGACCCAGTACTTC | TRBJ2-5 | TRBV4-2 | NA | NA
CASSEWFLAGGSIYEQYF | TGTGCCAGCAGTGAATGGTTTCTAGCGGGGGGATCCATCTACGAGCAGTACTTC | TRBJ2-7 | TRBV6-1 | NA | TRBD2
CAISDLAGTVTQQETQYF | TGTGCCATCAGTGATCTAGCGGGGACAGTAACTCAACAAGAGACCCAGTACTTC | TRBJ2-5 | TRBV10-3 | NA | TRBD2
CASSLETGQYF | TGTGCCAGCAGCCTCGAGACAGGGCAGTACTTC | TRBJ2-7 | TRBV7-2 | few | NA
CASSDSGFSDTQYF | TGTGCCAGCAGTGACTCAGGTTTTTCAGATACGCAGTATTTT | TRBJ2-3 | TRBV6-4 | few | NA